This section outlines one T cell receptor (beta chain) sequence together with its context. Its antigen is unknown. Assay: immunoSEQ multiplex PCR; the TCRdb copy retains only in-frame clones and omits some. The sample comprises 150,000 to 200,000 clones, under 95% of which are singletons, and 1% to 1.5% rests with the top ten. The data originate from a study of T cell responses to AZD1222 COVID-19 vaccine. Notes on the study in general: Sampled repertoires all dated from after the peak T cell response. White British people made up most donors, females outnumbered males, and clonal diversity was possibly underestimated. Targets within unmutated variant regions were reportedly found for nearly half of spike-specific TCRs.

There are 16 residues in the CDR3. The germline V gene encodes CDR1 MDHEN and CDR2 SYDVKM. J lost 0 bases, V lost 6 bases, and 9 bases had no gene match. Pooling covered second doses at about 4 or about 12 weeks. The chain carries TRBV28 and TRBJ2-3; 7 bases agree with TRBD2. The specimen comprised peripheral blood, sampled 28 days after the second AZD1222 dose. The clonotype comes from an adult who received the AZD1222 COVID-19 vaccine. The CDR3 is CASSLGVSGSTDTQYF. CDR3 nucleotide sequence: TGTGCCAGCAGCCTAGGGGTTAGCGGGAGCACAGATACGCAGTATTTT.